This TCR beta chain was retrieved from a study of blood T cell repertoires in COVID-19. As for the study in general: From the United States, Italy and Spain came samples of acute and convalescent COVID-19.

The V end was cut by 1 base, the J end by 3 bases, with 9 bases between. This CDR3 has 14 amino acids. The V gene's germline CDR1 is SEHNR and CDR2 FQNEAQ (reference sequence). In the authors' workflow: By means of reference gene primer amplification, nucleated cell counts were estimated. The method was immunoSEQ multiplex PCR; TCRdb's version includes in-frame clones alone and lacks a portion of them. Clone size and V and J calls were adopted from that table, with D and trimming inferred from the DNA. This table holds around 25,000 clones, about 77% found once. The clonotype originates from a man older than 75 with active or convalescent COVID-19. Source material: peripheral blood. This sequence joins TRBV7-9 and TRBJ2-5; D perhaps matches TRBD1 (5 bases). The CDR3 loop is CASSLGVGEETQYF. The CDR3 DNA reads as TGTGCCAGCAGCTTAGGGGTAGGGGAAGAGACCCAGTACTTC.